Here is one T cell receptor beta chain with its context. This entry is derived from a study of blood T cell repertoires in COVID-19. The CDR3 covers 14 residues. V was pared by 3 bases and J by 7 bases, with 13 bases between. Germline CDR1 and CDR2: LNHDA and SQIVND (reference sequence). Clones were read by immunoSEQ multiplex PCR, and TCRdb kept only the in-frame ones, dropping some. The sample includes more than 150,000 clones, around 83% of them seen just once. The sequence was obtained from a woman aged 35 to 49 with acute or convalescent COVID-19. V usage is TRBV19 and J usage is TRBJ2-1; the D gene is possibly TRBD2 (6 bases). Sequenced sample: peripheral blood. The CDR3 is CASSMGLVPNEQFF. In DNA form, the CDR3 reads TGTGCCAGTAGTATGGGACTCGTACCAAATGAGCAGTTCTTC.